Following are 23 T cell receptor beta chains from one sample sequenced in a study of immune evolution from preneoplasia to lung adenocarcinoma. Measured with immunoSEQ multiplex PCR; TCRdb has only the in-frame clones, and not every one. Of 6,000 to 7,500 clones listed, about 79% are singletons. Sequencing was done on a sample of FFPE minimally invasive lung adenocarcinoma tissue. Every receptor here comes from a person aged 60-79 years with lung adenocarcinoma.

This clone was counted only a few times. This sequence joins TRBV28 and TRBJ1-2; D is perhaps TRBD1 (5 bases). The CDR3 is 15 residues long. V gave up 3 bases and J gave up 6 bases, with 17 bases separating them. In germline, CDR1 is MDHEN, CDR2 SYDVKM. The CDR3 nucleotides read TGTGCCAGCAGTTTTAATGTTCGGGGGAGGAATGGCTACACCTTC. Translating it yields CASSFNVRGRNGYTF.

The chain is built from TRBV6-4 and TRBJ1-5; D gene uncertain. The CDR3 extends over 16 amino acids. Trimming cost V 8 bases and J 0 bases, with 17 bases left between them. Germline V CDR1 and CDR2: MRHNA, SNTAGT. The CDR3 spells CASVGPMKYSNQPQHF. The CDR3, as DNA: TGTGCCAGCGTCGGACCGATGAAATATAGCAATCAGCCCCAGCATTTT.

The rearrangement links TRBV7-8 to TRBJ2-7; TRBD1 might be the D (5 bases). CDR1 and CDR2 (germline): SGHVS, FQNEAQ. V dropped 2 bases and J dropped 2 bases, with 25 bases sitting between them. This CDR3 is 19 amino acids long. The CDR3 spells CASSLLGSSRQPSTYEQYF. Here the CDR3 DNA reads TGTGCCAGCAGCTTATTGGGCTCCAGTCGACAGCCTTCTACCTACGAGCAGTACTTC. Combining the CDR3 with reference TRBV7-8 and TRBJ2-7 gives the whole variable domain GAGVSQSPRYKVAKRGQDVALRCDPISGHVSLFWYQQALGQGPEFLTYFQNEAQLDKSGLPSDRFFAERPEGSVSTLKIQRTQQEDSAVYLCASSLLGSSRQPSTYEQYFGPGTRLTVT.

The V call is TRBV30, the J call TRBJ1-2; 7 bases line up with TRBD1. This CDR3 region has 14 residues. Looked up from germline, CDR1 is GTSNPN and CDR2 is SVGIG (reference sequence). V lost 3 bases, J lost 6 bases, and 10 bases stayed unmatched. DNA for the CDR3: TGTGCCTGGAGGGCGGGCAGGGGGATAGATGGCTACACCTTC. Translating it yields CAWRAGRGIDGYTF.

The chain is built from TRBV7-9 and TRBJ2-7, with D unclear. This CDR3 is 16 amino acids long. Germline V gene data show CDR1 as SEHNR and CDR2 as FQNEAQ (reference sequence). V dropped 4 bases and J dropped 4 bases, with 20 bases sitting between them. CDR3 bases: TGTGCCAGCAGCTCCCCCAATGGCGTCGCTCTTTACGAGCAGTACTTC. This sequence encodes CASSSPNGVALYEQYF.

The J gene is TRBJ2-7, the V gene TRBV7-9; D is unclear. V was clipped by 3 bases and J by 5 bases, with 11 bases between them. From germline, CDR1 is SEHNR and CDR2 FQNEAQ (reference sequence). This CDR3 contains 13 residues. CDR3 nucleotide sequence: TGTGCCAGCAGCTTCGGAGTTGAGGACGAGCAGTACTTC. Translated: CASSFGVEDEQYF.

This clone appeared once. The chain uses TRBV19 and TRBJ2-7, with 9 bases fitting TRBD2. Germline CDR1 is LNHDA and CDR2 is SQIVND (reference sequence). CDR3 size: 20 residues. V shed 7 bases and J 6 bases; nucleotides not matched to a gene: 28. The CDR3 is CASTIRPSGKPYPGSCEQYF. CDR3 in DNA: TGTGCCAGTACCATACGGCCTAGCGGGAAGCCCTACCCGGGGTCTTGCGAGCAGTACTTC.

The CDR3 loop is CASSLGTSGANEQFF. CDR3 in DNA: TGTGCCAGCAGCTTAGGGACTAGCGGGGCTAATGAGCAGTTCTTC. The V call is TRBV7-9, the J call TRBJ2-1; 12 bases agree with TRBD2. The germline CDR1 and CDR2 sequences are SEHNR and FQNEAQ (reference sequence). The CDR3 is made up of 15 amino acids. Trimming removed 1 base from V and 7 bases from J; junction bases left unmatched: 2. Filled out from reference TRBV7-9 and TRBJ2-1, the complete variable domain reads DTGVSQNPRHKITKRGQNVTFRCDPISEHNRLYWYRQTLGQGPEFLTYFQNEAQLEKSRLLSDRFSAERPKGSFSTLEIQRTEQGDSAMYLCASSLGTSGANEQFFGPGTRLTVL.

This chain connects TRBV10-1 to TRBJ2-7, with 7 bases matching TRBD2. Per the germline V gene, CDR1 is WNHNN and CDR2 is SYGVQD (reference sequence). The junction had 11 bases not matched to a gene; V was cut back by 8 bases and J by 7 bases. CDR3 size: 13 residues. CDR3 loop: CASRSGQGGEQYF. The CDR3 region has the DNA TGCGCCAGCCGGAGTGGCCAGGGAGGGGAGCAGTACTTC.

Here the CDR3 DNA reads TGTGCCAGCACCCCCTCGGACACCGACGGCACAGATACGCAGTATTTT. This encodes CASTPSDTDGTDTQYF. The rearrangement joins TRBV7-9 to TRBJ2-3, with a tentative D call TRBD1 (5 bases). The ends were cut back, 7 bases at V and 1 base at J, with 18 bases in the middle. This CDR3 spans 16 amino acids. Germline lookup yields CDR1 SEHNR and CDR2 FQNEAQ (reference sequence).

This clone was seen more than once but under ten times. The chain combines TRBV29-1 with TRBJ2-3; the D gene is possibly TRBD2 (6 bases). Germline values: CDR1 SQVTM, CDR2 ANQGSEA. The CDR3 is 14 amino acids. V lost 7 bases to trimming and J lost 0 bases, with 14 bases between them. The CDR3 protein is CSAAGTFSTDTQYF. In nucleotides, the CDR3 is TGCAGCGCCGCCGGGACTTTCAGCACAGATACGCAGTATTTT.

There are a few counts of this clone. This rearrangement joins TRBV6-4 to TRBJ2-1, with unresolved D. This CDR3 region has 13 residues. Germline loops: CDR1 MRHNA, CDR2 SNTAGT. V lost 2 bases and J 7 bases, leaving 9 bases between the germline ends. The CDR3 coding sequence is TGTGCCAGCAGTGACCATTCGGAAAATGAGCAGTTCTTC. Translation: CASSDHSENEQFF.

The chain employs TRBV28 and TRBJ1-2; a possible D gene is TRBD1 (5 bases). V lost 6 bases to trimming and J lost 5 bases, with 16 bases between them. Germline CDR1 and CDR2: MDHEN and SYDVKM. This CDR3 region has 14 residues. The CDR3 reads CASREIEGRYGYTF. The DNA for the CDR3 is TGTGCCAGCAGGGAGATTGAGGGGCGATATGGCTACACCTTC.

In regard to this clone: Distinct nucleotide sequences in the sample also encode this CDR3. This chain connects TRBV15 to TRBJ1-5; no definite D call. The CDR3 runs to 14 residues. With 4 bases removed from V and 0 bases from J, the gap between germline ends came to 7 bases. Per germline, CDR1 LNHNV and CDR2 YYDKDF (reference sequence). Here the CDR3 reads CATSTTVSNQPQHF. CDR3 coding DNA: TGTGCCACCAGCACTACAGTTAGCAATCAGCCCCAGCATTTT.

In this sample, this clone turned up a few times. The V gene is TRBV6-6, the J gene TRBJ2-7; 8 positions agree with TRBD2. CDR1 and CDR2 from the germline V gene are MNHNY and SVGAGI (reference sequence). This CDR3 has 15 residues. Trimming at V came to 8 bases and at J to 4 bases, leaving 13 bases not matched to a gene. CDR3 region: CASQRKREITYEQYF. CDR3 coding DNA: TGTGCCAGCCAAAGGAAGCGGGAGATAACGTACGAGCAGTACTTC.

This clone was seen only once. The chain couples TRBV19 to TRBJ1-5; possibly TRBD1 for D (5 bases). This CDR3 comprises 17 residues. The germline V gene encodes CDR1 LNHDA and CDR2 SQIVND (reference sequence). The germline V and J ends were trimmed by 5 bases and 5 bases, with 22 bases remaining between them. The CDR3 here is CASSPGVGWGYDQPQHF. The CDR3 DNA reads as TGTGCCAGTAGTCCCGGTGTGGGATGGGGCTATGATCAGCCCCAGCATTTT.

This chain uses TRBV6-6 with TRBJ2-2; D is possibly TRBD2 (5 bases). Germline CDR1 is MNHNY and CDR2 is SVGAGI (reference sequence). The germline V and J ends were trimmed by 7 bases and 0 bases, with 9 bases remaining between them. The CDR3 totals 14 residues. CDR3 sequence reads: CASTYSANTGELFF. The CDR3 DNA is TGTGCCAGCACCTATAGCGCGAACACCGGGGAGCTGTTTTTT.

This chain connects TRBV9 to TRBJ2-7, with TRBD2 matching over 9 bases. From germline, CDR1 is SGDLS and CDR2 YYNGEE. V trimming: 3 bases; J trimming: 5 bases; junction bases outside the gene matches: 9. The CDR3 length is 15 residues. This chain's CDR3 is CASSEEAGGRDEQYF. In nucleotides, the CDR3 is TGTGCCAGCAGCGAGGAAGCGGGAGGCAGGGACGAGCAGTACTTC.

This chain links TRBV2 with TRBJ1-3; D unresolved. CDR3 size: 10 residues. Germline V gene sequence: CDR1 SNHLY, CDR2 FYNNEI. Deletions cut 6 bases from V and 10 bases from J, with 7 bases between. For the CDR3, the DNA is TGTGCCAGCAGCTTAGGGACCATATATTTT. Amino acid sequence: CASSLGTIYF.

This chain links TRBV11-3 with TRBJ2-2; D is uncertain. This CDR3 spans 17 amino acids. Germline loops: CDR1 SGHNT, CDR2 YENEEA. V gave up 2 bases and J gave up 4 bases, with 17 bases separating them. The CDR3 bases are TGTGCCAGCAGCTTATCCCCCGGCGGACCGGGCACCGGGGAGCTGTTTTTT. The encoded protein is CASSLSPGGPGTGELFF.

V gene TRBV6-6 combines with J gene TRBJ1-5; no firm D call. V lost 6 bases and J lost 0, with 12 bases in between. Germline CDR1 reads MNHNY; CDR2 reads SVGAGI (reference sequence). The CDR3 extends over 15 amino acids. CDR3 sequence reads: CASRALWDSNQPQHF. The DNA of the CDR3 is TGTGCCAGCAGGGCTTTGTGGGATAGCAATCAGCCCCAGCATTTT.

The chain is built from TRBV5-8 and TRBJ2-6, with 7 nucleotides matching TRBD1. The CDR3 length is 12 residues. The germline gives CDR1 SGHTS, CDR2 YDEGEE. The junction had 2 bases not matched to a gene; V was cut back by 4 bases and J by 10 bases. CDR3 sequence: CASSPTGNVLTF. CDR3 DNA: TGTGCCAGCAGCCCGACAGGGAACGTCCTGACTTTC.

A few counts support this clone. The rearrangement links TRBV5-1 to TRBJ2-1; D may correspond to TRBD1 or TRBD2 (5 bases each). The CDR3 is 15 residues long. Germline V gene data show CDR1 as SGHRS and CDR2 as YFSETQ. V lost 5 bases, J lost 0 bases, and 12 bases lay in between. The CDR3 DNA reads TGCGCCAGCAGAGTAGGGGAGAGCTCCTACAATGAGCAGTTCTTC. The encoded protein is CASRVGESSYNEQFF.